This TCR beta chain is from a study of blood T cells in healthy people across ages. The study recruited healthy Caucasian donors from Russia who were aged roughly 6 to 95. This clonotype came up many times. V lost 6 bases and J lost 4, with 16 bases in between. The CDR3 has 13 amino acids. Germline loops: CDR1 DFQATT, CDR2 SNEGSKA (reference sequence). The use of a sample-barcoded 5' primer and a J-beta primer mix characterized a second PCR of 7 to 11 cycles. Researchers report that a template-switch adaptor with 12 random nucleotides tagged each cDNA molecule. TCRdb reprocessed the 5' RACE reads with MiXCR, giving one entry per CDR3 protein. Of hundreds of thousands of distinct CDR3 sequences listed, approximately 30% are singletons.

The sequencing input was blood. The sequence derives from a woman at least 80 years old in good health. This rearrangement joins TRBV20-1 to TRBJ2-7; perhaps TRBD2 as D (5 bases). CDR3 sequence: CSARLPEVYEQYF. The CDR3 DNA reads as TGCAGTGCCAGACTCCCGGAGGTTTACGAGCAGTACTTC.